This is a list of T cell receptor beta chains from one sample in a study of blood T cell repertoires in COVID-19. Only in-frame clones appear in the TCRdb table, and some are missing; sequencing was by immunoSEQ multiplex PCR. The profile shows about 350,000 clones, roughly 87% of them singletons. Material for sequencing was peripheral blood. Receptors were obtained from a man aged 25-45 years with COVID-19, enrolled during active disease. CDR3s include the opening cysteine and the closing phenylalanine or tryptophan. A D gene is named only where the DNA matches it firmly. The size of a clone is reported for some rows only, either as once, few or many, or as a class for expanded clones.

clone_size | d_call | j_call | v_call | cdr3_nt | cdr3_aa
NA | NA | TRBJ1-4 | TRBV4-3 | TGCGCCAGCAGCCAAGAAACAGGTCTCGTGAAACTGTTTTTT | CASSQETGLVKLFF
once | TRBD1 | TRBJ2-7 | TRBV5-4 | TGTGCCAGCAGCGCAGTGGGACAGGGGGTAAACGAGCAGTACTTC | CASSAVGQGVNEQYF
few | NA | TRBJ1-6 | TRBV7-9 | TGTGCCAGCAGCTACAGATCTTATAATTCACCCCTCCACTTT | CASSYRSYNSPLHF
NA | NA | TRBJ2-7 | TRBV30 | TGTGCCTGGATCCGCCCCGGGACAAGACACTCCTACGAGCAGTACTTC | CAWIRPGTRHSYEQYF
NA | NA | TRBJ2-7 | TRBV6-5 | TGTGCCAGCAGCCCCCGGACAGAATACGACTACGAGCAGTACTTC | CASSPRTEYDYEQYF
few | TRBD2 | TRBJ2-5 | TRBV12-5 | TGTGCTAGTGGTTTGGAAGCGGGGAGTTCCCAGTACTTC | CASGLEAGSSQYF
NA | TRBD1 | TRBJ2-7 | TRBV7-2 | TGTGCCAGCAGCTACGGACAGGGGGCGGGGGAGCAGTACTTC | CASSYGQGAGEQYF
NA | TRBD1 | TRBJ2-3 | TRBV24-1 | TGTGCCACCACCGGGACAGGGGACTTCACAGATACGCAGTATTTT | CATTGTGDFTDTQYF
NA | TRBD2 | TRBJ2-3 | TRBV27 | TGTGCCAGCAGTTTTAGCGGGAGCCCAGATACGCAGTATTTT | CASSFSGSPDTQYF
NA | TRBD2 | TRBJ2-1 | TRBV7-2 | TGTGCCAGCAGCTTAGTTGCCGGGGGGGCAGGGGCAAATGAGCAGTTCTTC | CASSLVAGGAGANEQFF
few | TRBD1 | TRBJ1-6 | TRBV7-3 | TGTGCCAGCAGCTTAAGGGGGACAGGGGTTAACTCACCCCTCCACTTT | CASSLRGTGVNSPLHF
NA | NA | TRBJ2-5 | TRBV3-1/TRBV3-2 | TGTGCCAGCAGCCAAATTATAGGACTTCCGCAAGAGACCCAGTACTTC | CASSQIIGLPQETQYF
NA | NA | TRBJ2-1 | TRBV3-1/TRBV3-2 | TGTGCCAGCAGCCAAGATCGGAGAGGTAATGAGCAGTTCTTC | CASSQDRRGNEQFF
NA | TRBD1 | TRBJ2-5 | TRBV9 | TGTGCCAGCAGCGTCGGGACAGGGCTAGAGACCCAGTACTTC | CASSVGTGLETQYF
NA | TRBD1 | TRBJ2-2 | TRBV4-3 | TGCGCCAGCAGCCAAGGTCGAGACAGGGCCGCCGGGGAGCTGTTTTTT | CASSQGRDRAAGELFF
NA | NA | TRBJ2-7 | TRBV5-1 | TGCGCCAGCAGCTTGGGGGGACAAGGAGTCTACGAGCAGTACTTC | CASSLGGQGVYEQYF
NA | NA | TRBJ1-1 | TRBV5-1 | TGCGCCAGCAGCTCCTCTTCGCAGGTAACTGAAGCTTTCTTT | CASSSSSQVTEAFF
few | NA | TRBJ1-1 | TRBV9 | TGTGCCAGCAGCCCCCTCGGGGGTCGTGAAGCTTTCTTT | CASSPLGGREAFF
NA | NA | TRBJ2-6 | TRBV6-6 | TGTGCCAGCAGTCGAACCCCCAGGGGGGTTGGGGCCAACGTCCTGACTTTC | CASSRTPRGVGANVLTF
NA | NA | TRBJ1-5 | TRBV19 | TGTGCCAGTAGTATCCAACGGGATCAGCCCCAGCATTTT | CASSIQRDQPQHF
NA | NA | TRBJ1-4 | TRBV15 | TGTGCCACCAGCAGAGATCTGGGGGGGACTAATGAAAAACTGTTTTTT | CATSRDLGGTNEKLFF
NA | TRBD1 | TRBJ2-7 | TRBV7-9 | TGTGCCAGCTCCCCTCCGGGACAGGGGGTCTCCTACGAGCAGTACTTC | CASSPPGQGVSYEQYF
few | TRBD1 | TRBJ2-1 | TRBV2 | TGTGCCAGCCTCCAGGACAGGGGATTAAACAATGAGCAGTTCTTC | CASLQDRGLNNEQFF
few | NA | TRBJ1-1 | TRBV2 | TGTGCCAGCAGTTGGACAGCCACGAGCCGGACTGAAGCTTTCTTT | CASSWTATSRTEAFF
NA | NA | TRBJ2-1 | TRBV5-5 | TGTGCCAGCACCCCCAGTGACAATGAGCAGTTCTTC | CASTPSDNEQFF
NA | NA | TRBJ1-1 | TRBV14 | TGTGCCAGCAGCTCGGACAGCTTGGGAAAAGCTTTCTTT | CASSSDSLGKAFF
NA | TRBD1 | TRBJ2-1 | TRBV18 | TGTGCCAGCTACGGACAGGGGGAAGATGAGCAGTTCTTC | CASYGQGEDEQFF
NA | TRBD2 | TRBJ2-7 | TRBV25-1 | TGTGCCAGCAGTGAAGGGGCTAGCGGGAGTTACGAGCAGTACTTC | CASSEGASGSYEQYF
NA | NA | TRBJ1-4 | TRBV19 | TGTGCCAGTAATAAGGGGAATGAAAAACTGTTTTTT | CASNKGNEKLFF
NA | TRBD1 | TRBJ1-5 | TRBV4-1 | TGCGCCAGCAGCCAGGGACAGGTGGGCCGCCAGCCCCAGCATTTT | CASSQGQVGRQPQHF
NA | NA | TRBJ1-6 | TRBV3-1/TRBV3-2 | TGTGCCAGCAGCCTCGGGGAATCACCCCTCCACTTT | CASSLGESPLHF
NA | NA | TRBJ2-7 | TRBV19 | TGTGCCAGTATCATGAGGCAGAATACCTACGAGCAGTACTTC | CASIMRQNTYEQYF
NA | NA | TRBJ1-5 | TRBV28 | TGTGCCAGCACGGAGGGGATTCATCAGCCCCAGCATTTT | CASTEGIHQPQHF
NA | NA | TRBJ1-1 | TRBV18 | TGTGCCAGCTCACCATCCTCTGGCAGGAACACTGAAGCTTTCTTT | CASSPSSGRNTEAFF
NA | TRBD1 | TRBJ1-1 | TRBV19 | TGTGCCAGTAGTATAGCTGACAGGGTTTTACTTGGCACTGAAGCTTTCTTT | CASSIADRVLLGTEAFF
NA | TRBD2 | TRBJ2-1 | TRBV28 | TGTGCCAGCAGCCCCACTAGGACTAGCACCATCTTC | CASSPTRTSTIF
NA | NA | TRBJ2-2 | TRBV5-1 | TGCGCCAGCAGCTTGGTATTAGCTACGAACACCGGGGAGCTGTTTTTT | CASSLVLATNTGELFF
NA | TRBD1 | TRBJ1-1 | TRBV6-6 | TGTGCCAGCAGTTACGGGCAGGGGGACACTGAAGCTTTCTTT | CASSYGQGDTEAFF
NA | TRBD1 | TRBJ1-3 | TRBV9 | TGTGCCAGCAGCCCTCGACAGGGATCGGGTGGAAACACCATATATTTT | CASSPRQGSGGNTIYF
NA | TRBD2 | TRBJ2-2 | TRBV5-1 | TGCGCCAGCAGCTTCGGCCCGGCTAGCGGAAACACCGGGGAGCTGTTTTTT | CASSFGPASGNTGELFF